The source of this T cell receptor (beta chain) is a study of neurological immune-mediated disorders. TCRdb reprocessed the 5' RACE reads with MiXCR, giving one entry per CDR3 protein. The sample contains about 99,000 distinct CDR3 sequences, 11% of which appear only once. Germline V gene sequence: CDR1 DFQATT, CDR2 SNEGSKA (reference sequence). There are 16 residues in the CDR3. Comments on this clonotype: Being one base from a much bigger clone, this may be a read error.

The time point here: longitudinal time-point 3. The sequenced sample was PBMCs. The TCR comes from a female donor with HTLV-1-associated myelopathy (HAM/TSP). The chain joins TRBV20-1 to TRBJ1-5, with D possibly matching TRBD1 (6 bases). For the CDR3, the DNA is TGCAGTGCCGCCACAGGGATGGGAGTTAGCAATCAGCACCAGCATTTT. It translates to CSAATGMGVSNQHQHF.